Below, 26 T cell receptor beta chains from the same sample are listed, as sequenced in a study of blood T cell repertoires in COVID-19. Only in-frame clones appear in the TCRdb table, and some are missing; sequencing was by immunoSEQ multiplex PCR. Here the sample spans 200,000 to 250,000 clones, around 90% being singletons. Sequences were obtained from peripheral blood. The origin of the receptors is a man aged 25 to 45 with COVID-19, enrolled during active disease.

The chain's CDR3 is CASLGGGRGLDYGYTF. CDR3 in DNA: TGTGCCAGCTTAGGCGGGGGGCGAGGGTTAGACTATGGCTACACCTTC. The rearrangement links TRBV27 to TRBJ1-2; D is possibly TRBD1 (6 bases). CDR1 MNHEY and CDR2 SMNVEV come from the germline V gene (reference sequence). CDR3 length: 16 amino acids. The germline V and J ends were trimmed by 8 bases and 3 bases, with 22 bases remaining between them.

The chain carries TRBV9 and TRBJ1-2; D may be TRBD1 (5 bases). Germline lookup yields CDR1 SGDLS and CDR2 YYNGEE. The CDR3 runs 15 residues. The V gene lost 4 bases and the J gene lost 1 base, with 14 bases spanning the gap. CDR3 nucleotides: TGTGCCAGCAGCAAGGAGGGGACTTTTAACTATGGCTACACCTTC. Amino acids: CASSKEGTFNYGYTF. The entire variable domain, with the rest obtained from reference TRBV9 and TRBJ1-2, is as follows: DSGVTQTPKHLITATGQRVTLRCSPRSGDLSVYWYQQSLDQGLQFLIQYYNGEERAKGNILERFSAQQFPDLHSELNLSSLELGDSALYFCASSKEGTFNYGYTFGSGTRLTVV.

This chain uses TRBV7-3 with TRBJ1-5, with 9 nucleotides matching TRBD1. From germline, CDR1 is SGHTA and CDR2 FQGTGA. The J segment lost 7 bases and the V segment lost 5 bases, leaving 6 bases of the junction unmatched. This CDR3 spans 14 amino acids. CDR3 nucleotides: TGTGCCAGCAGCCAACAACAGGGGGCCCAGCCCCAGCATTTT. It codes for CASSQQQGAQPQHF.

The chain joins TRBV21-1 to TRBJ1-1. TRBV21-1 is tagged as a pseudogene. The CDR3 length is 15 residues. CDR3 loop: CASSKDIGFYTEAFF. The CDR3 DNA follows: TGTGCCAGCAGCAAAGATATCGGGTTTTACACTGAAGCTTTCTTT.

V is TRBV5-1 and J is TRBJ1-2; 7 bases are shared with TRBD1. Germline-derived CDR1 and CDR2 are SGHRS and YFSETQ. The CDR3 is 16 residues long. Germline trimming cut 0 bases from V and 3 bases from J; bases unmatched to any gene: 8. The CDR3 here is CASSLGLQGYHYGYTF. DNA for the CDR3: TGCGCCAGCAGCTTGGGGTTACAGGGGTACCACTATGGCTACACCTTC.

This clone has just one count. The rearrangement joins TRBV28 to TRBJ2-3, with no clear D. The CDR3 is 12 amino acids. Trimming pared 2 bases from V and 10 bases from J, leaving 10 bases between. The germline V gene encodes CDR1 MDHEN and CDR2 SYDVKM. The CDR3 sequence: CASSLRQEAQYF. The CDR3 DNA reads TGTGCCAGCAGTTTAAGGCAGGAAGCGCAGTATTTT.

The rearrangement uses TRBV4-2 and TRBJ2-7, with TRBD2 matching over 10 bases. Unmatched junction bases numbered 4, after V lost 0 bases and J lost 2 bases. This CDR3 is 16 amino acids long. Germline CDR1 and CDR2: LGHNA and YNFKEQ. CDR3 sequence (DNA): TGTGCCAGCAGCCAAGATCTGAGCGGGGGGGCCTACGAGCAGTACTTC. It translates to CASSQDLSGGAYEQYF.

This rearrangement joins TRBV27 to TRBJ2-3, with 11 bases lining up with TRBD1. The CDR3 sequence is 16 residues long. Germline CDR1 MNHEY, CDR2 SMNVEV (reference sequence). J lost 8 bases, V lost 5 bases, and 12 bases had no gene match. CDR3 region: CASSTGTGGGFGTQYF. As DNA, the CDR3 is TGTGCCAGCAGTACTGGGACAGGGGGTGGGTTCGGTACGCAGTATTTT.

This clone was recorded once. The chain links TRBV10-3 to TRBJ2-5; 9 positions agree with TRBD2. Germline V lookup: CDR1 ENHRY, CDR2 SYGVKD. J gave up 0 bases and V 10 bases, and 12 bases lay outside the gene matches. The length of the CDR3 is 16 residues. The CDR3 DNA sequence: TGTGCCACCAGACTAGCGGAAGAGACGTACCAAGAGACCCAGTACTTC. Protein: CATRLAEETYQETQYF.

The genes are TRBV4-1 and TRBJ2-5; 9 bases fit TRBD2. Trimming took 0 bases from V and 2 from J; bases not matched to a gene: 13. The CDR3 has 19 residues. In germline, CDR1 is MGHRA, CDR2 YSYEKL. This chain's CDR3 is CASSQDGIESGGLQETQYF. As DNA, the CDR3 is TGCGCCAGCAGCCAAGATGGAATAGAGAGCGGGGGGCTACAAGAGACCCAGTACTTC.

About this clone itself: At the DNA level, this CDR3 is encoded by other sequences in the same sample as well. V is TRBV5-1 and J is TRBJ1-6; 10 bases fit TRBD1. CDR3 size: 15 residues. V shed 0 bases, J shed 8 bases, and the junction held 2 bases outside the gene matches. CDR1 and CDR2 (germline): SGHRS, YFSETQ. The CDR3 is CASSLGGQGDSPLHF. In DNA form, the CDR3 reads TGCGCCAGCAGCTTGGGCGGACAGGGGGATTCACCCCTCCACTTT.

J is TRBJ1-1 and V is TRBV7-9; 7 positions agree with TRBD1. V trimming: 2 bases; J trimming: 0 bases; junction bases outside the gene matches: 9. This CDR3 region has 17 residues. Germline V gives CDR1 SEHNR, CDR2 FQNEAQ (reference sequence). CDR3 bases: TGTGCCAGCAGCTTAAGGGGGGACAGAATCATGAACACTGAAGCTTTCTTT. Amino acids: CASSLRGDRIMNTEAFF. Looking up the rest from reference TRBV7-9 and TRBJ1-1 gives the full variable domain: DTGVSQNPRHKITKRGQNVTFRCDPISEHNRLYWYRQTLGQGPEFLTYFQNEAQLEKSRLLSDRFSAERPKGSFSTLEIQRTEQGDSAMYLCASSLRGDRIMNTEAFFGQGTRLTVV.

A single count supports this clone. V gene TRBV12-3 or TRBV12-4 combines with J gene TRBJ1-6; 8 nucleotides agree with TRBD1. This CDR3 is 13 amino acids long. J gave up 7 bases and V 6 bases, and 2 bases lay outside the gene matches. As DNA, the CDR3 is TGTGCCAGCAGGGACAGGGACAATTCACCCCTCCACTTT. As protein: CASRDRDNSPLHF.

The rearrangement joins TRBV2 to TRBJ1-2; TRBD1 aligns across 7 bases. This CDR3 is 14 amino acids long. The V and J ends lost 7 bases and 5 bases, in that order; junction bases with no gene match: 10. CDR1 is SNHLY and CDR2 is FYNNEI in the germline V gene. The CDR3 coding sequence is TGTGCCAGCACCGAGGGCAGGGGGTGGTATGGCTACACCTTC. It encodes CASTEGRGWYGYTF.

The rearrangement links TRBV6-2 or TRBV6-3 to TRBJ1-5; D is unresolved. CDR3 length: 13 amino acids. Germline assignment: CDR1 MNHEY and CDR2 SVGEGT. The ends were cut back, 2 bases at V and 2 bases at J, with 4 bases in the middle. CDR3 in DNA: TGTGCCAGCAGTTACACGGGCAATCAGCCCCAGCATTTT. Amino acids: CASSYTGNQPQHF.

As DNA, the CDR3 is TGTGCCAGCAGTGATCTCCTAACAGGGATCACTGAAGCTTTCTTT. Translated, it gives CASSDLLTGITEAFF. The rearrangement links TRBV2 to TRBJ1-1, with D possibly TRBD1 on 6 matching bases. The germline gives CDR1 SNHLY, CDR2 FYNNEI. CDR3 length equals 15 residues. Trimming cost V 3 bases and J 4 bases, with 15 bases left between them.

J is TRBJ2-1 and V is TRBV27; D is possibly TRBD1 (6 bases). V lost 6 bases and J lost 8, with 14 bases in between. The CDR3 runs to 13 residues. The V gene's germline CDR1 is MNHEY and CDR2 SMNVEV (reference sequence). This CDR3 reads CASSPSTGYEQFF. The CDR3 DNA follows: TGTGCCAGCAGCCCTTCAACAGGGTATGAGCAGTTCTTC.

The chain joins TRBV19 to TRBJ2-7, with TRBD1 matching over 9 bases. Germline V CDR1 and CDR2: LNHDA, SQIVND (reference sequence). This CDR3 has 18 amino acids. The ends lost 4 bases at V and 0 bases at J; junction bases unmatched: 13. DNA for the CDR3: TGTGCCAGTAGTAAGAGTCTTCCCGGACAGGGGCCCTCCTACGAGCAGTACTTC. Its translation is CASSKSLPGQGPSYEQYF.

This clone was detected only a few times. This chain connects TRBV12-3 or TRBV12-4 to TRBJ1-2; unclear D gene. Trimming left V 3 bases short and J 4 bases short, with 9 bases between. The CDR3 length is 13 residues. The CDR3 loop is CASSFQETYGYTF. In nucleotides, the CDR3 is TGTGCCAGCAGTTTTCAGGAAACCTATGGCTACACCTTC.

This chain links TRBV6-5 with TRBJ1-2; TRBD1 might be the D (5 bases). V was trimmed by 6 bases and J by 3 bases, leaving 11 bases between them. The germline gives CDR1 MNHEY, CDR2 SVGAGI. This CDR3 region has 13 residues. The CDR3, as DNA: TGTGCCAGCAGCGACAGTACCGACTATGGCTACACCTTC. It translates to CASSDSTDYGYTF.

The V gene is TRBV28, the J gene TRBJ1-2, with TRBD1 as a possible D gene (6 bases). Looked up from germline, CDR1 is MDHEN and CDR2 is SYDVKM. CDR3 length: 16 residues. With 3 bases removed from V and 8 bases from J, the gap between germline ends came to 22 bases. CDR3 in amino acids: CASSLPLPGGEWGYTF. The CDR3 coding sequence is TGTGCCAGCAGTTTGCCCCTTCCGGGGGGCGAATGGGGCTACACCTTC.

The gene calls are TRBV6-6 and TRBJ2-7, with 7 positions matching TRBD1. The V and J ends lost 6 bases and 6 bases, in that order; junction bases with no gene match: 5. This CDR3 is built from 12 residues. Germline lookup yields CDR1 MNHNY and CDR2 SVGAGI (reference sequence). The CDR3 here is CASSQTGAEQYF. As DNA, the CDR3 is TGTGCCAGCAGCCAAACAGGGGCCGAGCAGTACTTC.

CDR3 bases: TGTGCCAGCAGCCCTCAGCAGTTTAGCGGGGGTTTTAGCTCCTACAATGAGCAGTTCTTC. Its protein is CASSPQQFSGGFSSYNEQFF. The chain couples TRBV9 to TRBJ2-1; TRBD2 aligns across 9 bases. With V trimmed by 4 bases and J by 0 bases, 17 bases remained unmatched. The germline CDR1 and CDR2 sequences are SGDLS and YYNGEE. The CDR3 sequence is 20 residues long. The full variable domain, its missing parts supplied by reference TRBV9 and TRBJ2-1, is DSGVTQTPKHLITATGQRVTLRCSPRSGDLSVYWYQQSLDQGLQFLIQYYNGEERAKGNILERFSAQQFPDLHSELNLSSLELGDSALYFCASSPQQFSGGFSSYNEQFFGPGTRLTVL.

This rearrangement joins TRBV27 to TRBJ1-6, with D maybe TRBD1 (6 bases). Trimming cost V 0 bases and J 10 bases, with 10 bases left between them. CDR3 length: 14 amino acids. CDR1 is MNHEY, CDR2 SMNVEV, per germline (reference sequence). The DNA for the CDR3 is TGTGCCAGCAGTTTATCCCAGGGGCTGTCACCCCTCCACTTT. Amino acid sequence: CASSLSQGLSPLHF.

The rearrangement uses TRBV30 and TRBJ1-6, with TRBD1 matching over 10 bases. The CDR3 length is 14 residues. Unmatched junction bases numbered 3, after V lost 0 bases and J lost 10 bases. CDR1 GTSNPN and CDR2 SVGIG come from the germline V gene (reference sequence). This chain's CDR3 is CAWSVGQGSSPLHF. In DNA, the CDR3 is TGTGCCTGGAGTGTGGGACAGGGGTCCTCACCCCTCCACTTT.

J is TRBJ1-2 and V is TRBV12-3 or TRBV12-4; 7 nucleotides agree with TRBD1. Losses at the gene ends were 6 bases for V and 4 bases for J; bases not matched to a gene: 2. The CDR3 is 12 residues long. CDR3 sequence (DNA): TGTGCCAGCAGCCGGGACAGCTATGGCTACACCTTC. It translates to CASSRDSYGYTF.